The entry below gives a single T cell receptor (beta chain) sequence along with its context. The sample is drawn from a study of shared clonotypes between healthy human individuals. The wider study: Researchers assigned three CD4 naive, three CD4 memory, two CD8 naive and one CD8 memory plate to each donor.

Terminally differentiated effector memory CD45RA+ cells were left out of the naive CD8 fraction, which was CD45RO-negative and positively selected for CCR7. The authors' processing: As immunoSEQ supplied junction-only sequences (without quality scores), filtering differed. Method: immunoSEQ multiplex PCR; TCRdb's copy keeps in-frame clones and lacks some. That table supplies the V and J calls and clone size; D and trimming were determined from the DNA. Of around 600,000 clones listed, approximately 95% are singletons. The CDR3 has 20 amino acids. With V trimmed by 1 base and J by 1 base, 11 bases remained unmatched. Per germline, CDR1 SGHRS and CDR2 YFSETQ.

This clonotype was sampled from a woman in her 30s in good health. J is TRBJ2-2 and V is TRBV5-1; 12 positions match TRBD2. The source material was naive CD8+ T cells sorted from blood. The CDR3 loop is CASSLRPGLAGAQNTGELFF. As DNA, the CDR3 is TGCGCCAGCAGCTTGAGGCCGGGACTAGCGGGCGCACAGAACACCGGGGAGCTGTTTTTT.